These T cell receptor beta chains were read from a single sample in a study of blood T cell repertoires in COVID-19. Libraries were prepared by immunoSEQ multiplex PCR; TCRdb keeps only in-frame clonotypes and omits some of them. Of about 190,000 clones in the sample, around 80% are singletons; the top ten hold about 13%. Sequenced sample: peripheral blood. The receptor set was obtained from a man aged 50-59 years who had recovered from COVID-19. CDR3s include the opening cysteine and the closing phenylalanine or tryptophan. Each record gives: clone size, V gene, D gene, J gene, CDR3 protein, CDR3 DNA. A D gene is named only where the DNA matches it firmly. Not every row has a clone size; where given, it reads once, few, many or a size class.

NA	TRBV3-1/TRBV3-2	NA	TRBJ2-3	CASSRGPPDTQYF	TGTGCCAGCAGCCGGGGGCCACCAGATACGCAGTATTTT
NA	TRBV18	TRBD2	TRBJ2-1	CASSPPGLAGYNEQFF	TGTGCCAGCTCACCACCGGGACTAGCGGGCTACAATGAGCAGTTCTTC
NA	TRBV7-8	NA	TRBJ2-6	CASRDRSGANVLTF	TGTGCCAGCAGAGACAGGTCCGGGGCCAACGTCCTGACTTTC
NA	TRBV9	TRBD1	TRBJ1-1	CASSGDRGRFTEAFF	TGTGCCAGCAGCGGGGACAGGGGGCGCTTCACTGAAGCTTTCTTT
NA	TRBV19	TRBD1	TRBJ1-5	CASGDRERQPQHF	TGTGCCAGCGGGGACAGGGAACGTCAGCCCCAGCATTTT
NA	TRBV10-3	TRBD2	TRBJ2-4	CATQRETAKNIQYF	TGTGCCACCCAGCGGGAGACGGCCAAAAACATTCAGTACTTC
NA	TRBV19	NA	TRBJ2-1	CASSLSGTDYNEQFF	TGTGCCAGTAGTCTCTCCGGGACTGATTACAATGAGCAGTTCTTC
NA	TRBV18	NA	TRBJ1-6	CASSPGLRSSYNSPLHF	TGTGCCAGCTCACCGGGACTTAGGAGCTCCTATAATTCACCCCTCCACTTT
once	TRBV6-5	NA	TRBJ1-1	CASSAYENTEAFF	TGTGCCAGCAGCGCCTATGAGAACACTGAAGCTTTCTTT
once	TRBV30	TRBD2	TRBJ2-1	CAAGTSAYNEQFF	TGTGCCGCAGGGACTAGCGCGTACAATGAGCAGTTCTTC
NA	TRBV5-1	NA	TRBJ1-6	CASSLDSSTQNSPLHF	TGCGCCAGCAGCTTGGACAGTTCAACCCAAAATTCACCCCTCCACTTT
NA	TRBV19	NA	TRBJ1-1	CASTLAGGMNTEAFF	TGTGCCAGTACTCTCGCGGGCGGCATGAACACTGAAGCTTTCTTT
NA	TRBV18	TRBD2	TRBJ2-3	CASSPASGRNTDTQYF	TGTGCCAGCTCACCCGCTAGCGGGAGGAACACAGATACGCAGTATTTT
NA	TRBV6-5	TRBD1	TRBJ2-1	CASLDRGYNEQFF	TGTGCCAGCCTAGACAGGGGATACAATGAGCAGTTCTTC
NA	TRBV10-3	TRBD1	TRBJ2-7	CAISENRGLTYEQYF	TGTGCCATCAGTGAAAACAGGGGGCTTACCTACGAGCAGTACTTC
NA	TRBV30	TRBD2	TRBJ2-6	CAWRTSGRKVSGANVLTF	TGTGCCTGGAGGACTAGCGGGAGGAAGGTTTCTGGGGCCAACGTCCTGACTTTC
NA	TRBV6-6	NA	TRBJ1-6	CASSYPRQDNSPLHF	TGTGCCAGCAGTTACCCGAGACAGGATAATTCACCCCTCCACTTT
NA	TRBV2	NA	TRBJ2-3	CASSPPLGTDTQYF	TGTGCCAGCAGCCCACCACTTGGCACAGATACGCAGTATTTT
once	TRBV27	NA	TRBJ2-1	CASSPIGRGAGNEQFF	TGTGCCAGCAGTCCCATAGGCAGGGGGGCTGGCAATGAGCAGTTCTTC
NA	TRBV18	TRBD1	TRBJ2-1	CASSPNFGTGGSYNEQFF	TGTGCCAGCTCACCCAACTTCGGGACAGGGGGCTCCTACAATGAGCAGTTCTTC
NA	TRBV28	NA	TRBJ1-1	CASSQFQGNTEAFF	TGTGCCAGCAGTCAATTTCAGGGGAACACTGAAGCTTTCTTT
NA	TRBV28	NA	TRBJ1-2	CASSRTGRYGYTF	TGTGCCAGCAGTCGAACAGGTCGTTATGGCTACACCTTC
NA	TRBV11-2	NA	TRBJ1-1	CASSLKYTKNTEAFF	TGTGCCAGCAGCTTAAAGTACACCAAGAACACTGAAGCTTTCTTT
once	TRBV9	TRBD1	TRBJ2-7	CASSVASPGQGIGEQYF	TGTGCCAGCAGCGTAGCCTCGCCGGGACAGGGGATAGGGGAGCAGTACTTC
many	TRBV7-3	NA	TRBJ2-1	CASSPSGNYNEQFF	TGTGCCAGCAGCCCGTCCGGGAATTACAATGAGCAGTTCTTC
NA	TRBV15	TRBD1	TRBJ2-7	CATSRVRGPYEQYF	TGTGCCACCAGCAGAGTCAGGGGGCCCTACGAGCAGTACTTC
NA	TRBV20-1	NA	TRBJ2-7	CSATSSYEQYF	TGCAGTGCTACGTCGAGTTACGAGCAGTACTTC
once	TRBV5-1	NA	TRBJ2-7	CASSLQTGEGPYEQYF	TGCGCCAGCAGCTTGCAGACAGGGGAGGGGCCCTACGAGCAGTACTTC
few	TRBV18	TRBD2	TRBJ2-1	CASSRVREEPNEQFF	TGTGCCAGCTCACGAGTGCGGGAGGAACCCAATGAGCAGTTCTTC
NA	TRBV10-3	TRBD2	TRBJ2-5	CAINPGLVQETQYF	TGTGCCATCAACCCGGGACTAGTCCAAGAGACCCAGTACTTC
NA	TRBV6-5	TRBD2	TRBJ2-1	CASQRGLAGHEQFF	TGTGCCAGCCAAAGGGGACTAGCGGGCCATGAGCAGTTCTTC
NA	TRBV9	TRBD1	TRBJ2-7	CASSESTGGNDEQYF	TGTGCCAGCAGCGAGTCGACAGGGGGAAACGACGAGCAGTACTTC
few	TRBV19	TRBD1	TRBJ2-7	CATGTGGSYEQYF	TGTGCCACCGGGACAGGGGGTTCGTACGAGCAGTACTTC
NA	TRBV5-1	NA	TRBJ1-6	CASSLAGSEDNSPLHF	TGCGCCAGCAGCTTGGCCGGGAGCGAGGATAATTCACCCCTCCACTTT
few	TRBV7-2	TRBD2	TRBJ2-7	CASSPIAGYEQYF	TGTGCCAGCAGCCCAATAGCGGGGTACGAGCAGTACTTC
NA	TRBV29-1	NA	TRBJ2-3	CSVEDPEWATQYF	TGCAGCGTTGAAGATCCGGAATGGGCTACGCAGTATTTT
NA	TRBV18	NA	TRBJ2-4	CASSPALGNSQNIQYF	TGTGCCAGCTCACCAGCGCTCGGTAACAGCCAAAACATTCAGTACTTC
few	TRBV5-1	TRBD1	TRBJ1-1	CASSLGRYRGQNTEAFF	TGCGCCAGCAGCTTGGGGCGATACAGGGGGCAGAACACTGAAGCTTTCTTT
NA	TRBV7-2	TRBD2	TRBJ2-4	CASSSAVPGGAKNIQYF	TGTGCCAGCAGCTCAGCGGTACCCGGGGGGGCCAAAAACATTCAGTACTTC
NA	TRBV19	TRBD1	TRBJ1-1	CASRFPGTGKTEAFF	TGTGCCAGCCGGTTCCCCGGGACAGGGAAGACTGAAGCTTTCTTT
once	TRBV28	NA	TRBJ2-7	CASSLLYEQYF	TGTGCCAGCAGTTTACTGTACGAGCAGTACTTC
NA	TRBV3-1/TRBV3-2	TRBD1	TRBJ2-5	CASSYGTGQETQYF	TGTGCCAGCAGCTACGGGACAGGACAAGAGACCCAGTACTTC
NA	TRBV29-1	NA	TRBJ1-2	CSIRVGYYGYTF	TGCAGCATTCGGGTCGGTTATTATGGCTACACCTTC
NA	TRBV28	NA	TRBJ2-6	CASSLYGESGANVLTF	TGTGCCAGCAGTTTATATGGGGAGTCTGGGGCCAACGTCCTGACTTTC
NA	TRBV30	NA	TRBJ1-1	CAWSDLGIYSAFF	TGTGCCTGGAGTGATCTAGGAATCTATTCGGCTTTCTTT
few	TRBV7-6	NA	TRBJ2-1	CASSLTVYNEQFF	TGTGCCAGCAGCTTGACAGTCTACAATGAGCAGTTCTTC